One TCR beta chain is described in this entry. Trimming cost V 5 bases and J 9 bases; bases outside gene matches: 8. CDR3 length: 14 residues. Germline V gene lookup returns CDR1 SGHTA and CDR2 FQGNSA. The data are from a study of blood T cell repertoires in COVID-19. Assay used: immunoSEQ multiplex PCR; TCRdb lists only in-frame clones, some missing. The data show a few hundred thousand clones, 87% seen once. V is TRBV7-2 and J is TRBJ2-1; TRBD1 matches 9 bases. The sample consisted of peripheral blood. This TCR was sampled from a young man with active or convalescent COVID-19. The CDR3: CASSKDRGFLEQFF. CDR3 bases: TGTGCCAGCAGCAAGGACAGGGGCTTTCTTGAGCAGTTCTTC.